A selection of T cell receptor beta chains follows, all from one sample in a study of cytomegalovirus exposure and HLA in healthy donors. The data were produced by immunoSEQ multiplex PCR, yet TCRdb's version contains in-frame clones alone and is incomplete. Found here are about 200,000 clones, around 75% of them singletons; the top ten hold roughly 1.9%. Sequencing used PBMCs. The receptors stem from a woman in her thirties in good health and CMV-seronegative. Both conserved end residues are part of each CDR3. D genes are given only for firm matches. Only part of the rows carry a size: once, few, many, or a class if the clone is expanded.

CDR3 DNA: TGTGCCAGCAGCCAAGATGGACGGGAGGGTTGGGAGACCCAGTACTTC; CDR3 protein: CASSQDGREGWETQYF; CDR3 length: 16; V gene: TRBV4-2; J gene: TRBJ2-5; clone size: NA; D gene: TRBD2
CDR3 DNA: TGTGCCAGTAGTATAGGGACAGCCCAAGAGACCCAGTACTTC; CDR3 protein: CASSIGTAQETQYF; CDR3 length: 14; V gene: TRBV19; J gene: TRBJ2-5; clone size: NA; D gene: NA
CDR3 DNA: TGTGCCAGCAGCGTCCAAGGACAGGGGGTCAGTGAGCAGTTCTTC; CDR3 protein: CASSVQGQGVSEQFF; CDR3 length: 15; V gene: TRBV9; J gene: TRBJ2-1; clone size: NA; D gene: TRBD1
CDR3 DNA: TGTGCCAGCAGTCCGTTTGCTTCTGGCACTCAGCCCCAGCATTTT; CDR3 protein: CASSPFASGTQPQHF; CDR3 length: 15; V gene: TRBV6-5; J gene: TRBJ1-5; clone size: NA; D gene: NA
CDR3 DNA: TGTGCCAGCAGCTCAAGACTAGCGGGAGGGGTTGACGAGCAGTACTTC; CDR3 protein: CASSSRLAGGVDEQYF; CDR3 length: 16; V gene: TRBV7-9; J gene: TRBJ2-7; clone size: NA; D gene: TRBD2
CDR3 DNA: TGTGCCAGCAGCTTAGGTTCCCCCAGGGGCAAGGACACCGGGGAGCTGTTTTTT; CDR3 protein: CASSLGSPRGKDTGELFF; CDR3 length: 18; V gene: TRBV11-2; J gene: TRBJ2-2; clone size: NA; D gene: NA
CDR3 DNA: TGCAGCGTTGAAGATGGCGGGAACGCTAACTATGGCTACACCTTC; CDR3 protein: CSVEDGGNANYGYTF; CDR3 length: 15; V gene: TRBV29-1; J gene: TRBJ1-2; clone size: once; D gene: NA
CDR3 DNA: TGTGCCAGCAGCTTGGGTGCCGGGATTAATGTGCAGTACTTC; CDR3 protein: CASSLGAGINVQYF; CDR3 length: 14; V gene: TRBV5-5; J gene: TRBJ2-7; clone size: NA; D gene: NA
CDR3 DNA: TGTGCCAGCAGTTCGAAAAGGCGATCCCAAGACAGGGGGCCGGACTATGGCTACACCTTC; CDR3 protein: CASSSKRRSQDRGPDYGYTF; CDR3 length: 20; V gene: TRBV27; J gene: TRBJ1-2; clone size: NA; D gene: TRBD1
CDR3 DNA: TGTGCCAGCGCTAGAAGCTCCTACGAGCAGTACTTC; CDR3 protein: CASARSSYEQYF; CDR3 length: 12; V gene: TRBV11-2; J gene: TRBJ2-7; clone size: NA; D gene: NA
CDR3 DNA: TGTGCCAGTAATACGGACAGAGGGCCTAACAATGAGCAGTTCTTC; CDR3 protein: CASNTDRGPNNEQFF; CDR3 length: 15; V gene: TRBV19; J gene: TRBJ2-1; clone size: NA; D gene: NA
CDR3 DNA: TGTGCCAGCAGCTTAGGAGGGTTACTGGATAGCAATCAGCCCCAGCATTTT; CDR3 protein: CASSLGGLLDSNQPQHF; CDR3 length: 17; V gene: TRBV7-9; J gene: TRBJ1-5; clone size: NA; D gene: NA
CDR3 DNA: TGCGCCAGCAGACTAGCGGGAGGGAACACCGGGGAGCTGTTTTTT; CDR3 protein: CASRLAGGNTGELFF; CDR3 length: 15; V gene: TRBV5-1; J gene: TRBJ2-2; clone size: NA; D gene: TRBD2
CDR3 DNA: TGTGCCAGCAGCCAAGAGAGGGCTCGGATGAAGCAAGACTACGAGCAGTACTTC; CDR3 protein: CASSQERARMKQDYEQYF; CDR3 length: 18; V gene: TRBV4-2; J gene: TRBJ2-7; clone size: NA; D gene: NA
CDR3 DNA: TGTGCCAGCAGCTTGAATTCGGGACACACCAATTCACCCCTCCACTTT; CDR3 protein: CASSLNSGHTNSPLHF; CDR3 length: 16; V gene: TRBV5-5; J gene: TRBJ1-6; clone size: NA; D gene: NA
CDR3 DNA: TGTGCCAGCAGCTTGGCCGTACAGACCTTGGCCGAGCAGTACTTC; CDR3 protein: CASSLAVQTLAEQYF; CDR3 length: 15; V gene: TRBV5-5; J gene: TRBJ2-7; clone size: NA; D gene: NA
CDR3 DNA: TGTGCCATCAGCTCCGGGACAGGGGACACTGAAGCTTTCTTT; CDR3 protein: CAISSGTGDTEAFF; CDR3 length: 14; V gene: TRBV10-3; J gene: TRBJ1-1; clone size: NA; D gene: TRBD1
CDR3 DNA: TGTGCCAGCAGCTTAGAGACACGACTAGCGGGGGCTGGGGCCAACGTCCTGACTTTC; CDR3 protein: CASSLETRLAGAGANVLTF; CDR3 length: 19; V gene: TRBV11-3; J gene: TRBJ2-6; clone size: NA; D gene: TRBD2
CDR3 DNA: TGTGCCTGGGGCGACAGGAACTCTGGAAACACCATATATTTT; CDR3 protein: CAWGDRNSGNTIYF; CDR3 length: 14; V gene: TRBV30; J gene: TRBJ1-3; clone size: NA; D gene: NA
CDR3 DNA: TGTGCCAGCAGCTTAACGAGGACAGGAGGGACAGATACGCAGTATTTT; CDR3 protein: CASSLTRTGGTDTQYF; CDR3 length: 16; V gene: TRBV7-3; J gene: TRBJ2-3; clone size: NA; D gene: NA
CDR3 DNA: TGTGCCAGCAGCCCCGAGGTTCTCCCGCGGCAGTACTTC; CDR3 protein: CASSPEVLPRQYF; CDR3 length: 13; V gene: TRBV11-2; J gene: TRBJ2-7; clone size: NA; D gene: NA
CDR3 DNA: TGTGCCAGCAGCGTAGGAGCGGGGGGGAGAGAGACCCAGTACTTC; CDR3 protein: CASSVGAGGRETQYF; CDR3 length: 15; V gene: TRBV9; J gene: TRBJ2-5; clone size: NA; D gene: TRBD2
CDR3 DNA: TGCGCCAGCAGCTTGGTCGGGGGGTACCAAGAGACCCAGTACTTC; CDR3 protein: CASSLVGGYQETQYF; CDR3 length: 15; V gene: TRBV5-1; J gene: TRBJ2-5; clone size: NA; D gene: TRBD2
CDR3 DNA: TGTGCCAGCAGCTTAGCGTTAGCGGGCAGCTCCTACAATGAGCAGTTCTTC; CDR3 protein: CASSLALAGSSYNEQFF; CDR3 length: 17; V gene: TRBV11-3; J gene: TRBJ2-1; clone size: NA; D gene: TRBD2
CDR3 DNA: TGTGCCAGCAGTTTAGACCCCCTACTAAACACTGAAGCTTTCTTT; CDR3 protein: CASSLDPLLNTEAFF; CDR3 length: 15; V gene: TRBV27; J gene: TRBJ1-1; clone size: NA; D gene: NA
CDR3 DNA: TGTGCCAGCAGTCTACAGGGAGCCGGGGAGCTGTTTTTT; CDR3 protein: CASSLQGAGELFF; CDR3 length: 13; V gene: TRBV27; J gene: TRBJ2-2; clone size: few; D gene: NA
CDR3 DNA: TGTGCCAGTAGTATAGCCCCCCCTGGGCCTTACGAGCAGTACTTC; CDR3 protein: CASSIAPPGPYEQYF; CDR3 length: 15; V gene: TRBV19; J gene: TRBJ2-7; clone size: NA; D gene: NA
CDR3 DNA: TGTGCCAGCAGTTTTAGCGGCTCGTACGAGCAGTACTTC; CDR3 protein: CASSFSGSYEQYF; CDR3 length: 13; V gene: TRBV27; J gene: TRBJ2-7; clone size: NA; D gene: NA
CDR3 DNA: TGCGCCAGCAGCTTGGGACGGGAGATTAATGAGCAGTTCTTC; CDR3 protein: CASSLGREINEQFF; CDR3 length: 14; V gene: TRBV5-1; J gene: TRBJ2-1; clone size: NA; D gene: NA
CDR3 DNA: TGTGCCAGCAGCGTCGAGGGTTTCAACTATGGCTACACCTTC; CDR3 protein: CASSVEGFNYGYTF; CDR3 length: 14; V gene: TRBV5-4; J gene: TRBJ1-2; clone size: NA; D gene: NA
CDR3 DNA: TGTGCCAGCAGCCCAGCGGGGCAGGGCGGTGAAGCTTTCTTT; CDR3 protein: CASSPAGQGGEAFF; CDR3 length: 14; V gene: TRBV13; J gene: TRBJ1-1; clone size: NA; D gene: NA
CDR3 DNA: TGTGCCAGCAGCCAAGTCAGCGGGGCATACTACAATGAGCAGTTCTTC; CDR3 protein: CASSQVSGAYYNEQFF; CDR3 length: 16; V gene: TRBV14; J gene: TRBJ2-1; clone size: NA; D gene: TRBD2
CDR3 DNA: TGTGCCAGCAGCTTAGACTTTTGGGAGACCCAGTACTTC; CDR3 protein: CASSLDFWETQYF; CDR3 length: 13; V gene: TRBV7-8; J gene: TRBJ2-5; clone size: NA; D gene: NA